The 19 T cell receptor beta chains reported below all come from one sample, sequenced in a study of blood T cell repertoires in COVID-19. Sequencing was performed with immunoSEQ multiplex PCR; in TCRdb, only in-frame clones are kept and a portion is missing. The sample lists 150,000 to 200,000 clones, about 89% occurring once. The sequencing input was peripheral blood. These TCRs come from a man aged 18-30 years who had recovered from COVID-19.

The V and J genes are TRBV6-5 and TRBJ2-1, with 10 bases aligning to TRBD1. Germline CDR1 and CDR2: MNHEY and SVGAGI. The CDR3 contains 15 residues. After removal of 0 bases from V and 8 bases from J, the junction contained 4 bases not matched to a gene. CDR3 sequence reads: CASSYSRTGGDEQFF. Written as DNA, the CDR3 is TGTGCCAGCAGTTACTCGAGGACAGGGGGGGATGAGCAGTTCTTC.

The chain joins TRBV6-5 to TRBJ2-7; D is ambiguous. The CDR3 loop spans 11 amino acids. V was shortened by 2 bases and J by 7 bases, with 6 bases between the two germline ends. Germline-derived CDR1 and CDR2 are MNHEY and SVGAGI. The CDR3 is CASSYLGEQYF. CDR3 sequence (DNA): TGTGCCAGCAGTTACCTCGGGGAGCAGTACTTC.

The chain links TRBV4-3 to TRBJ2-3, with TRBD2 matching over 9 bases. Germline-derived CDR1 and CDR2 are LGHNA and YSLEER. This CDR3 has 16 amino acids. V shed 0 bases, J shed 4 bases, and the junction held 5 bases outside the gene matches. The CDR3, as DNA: TGCGCCAGCAGCCAAGAATCTAGCGGGATTGCAGATACGCAGTATTTT. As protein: CASSQESSGIADTQYF.

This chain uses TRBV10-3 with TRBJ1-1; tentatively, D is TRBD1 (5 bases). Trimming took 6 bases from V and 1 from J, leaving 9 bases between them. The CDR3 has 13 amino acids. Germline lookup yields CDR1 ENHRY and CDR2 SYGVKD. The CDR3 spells CAIRTDKNTEAFF. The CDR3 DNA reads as TGTGCCATCAGGACAGACAAGAACACTGAAGCTTTCTTT.

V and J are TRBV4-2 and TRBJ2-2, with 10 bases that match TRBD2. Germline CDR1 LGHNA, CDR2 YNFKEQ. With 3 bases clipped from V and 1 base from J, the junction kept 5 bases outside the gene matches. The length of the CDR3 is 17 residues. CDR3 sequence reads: CASSHLLAGMNTGELFF. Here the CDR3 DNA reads TGTGCCAGCAGCCACCTACTAGCGGGGATGAACACCGGGGAGCTGTTTTTT.

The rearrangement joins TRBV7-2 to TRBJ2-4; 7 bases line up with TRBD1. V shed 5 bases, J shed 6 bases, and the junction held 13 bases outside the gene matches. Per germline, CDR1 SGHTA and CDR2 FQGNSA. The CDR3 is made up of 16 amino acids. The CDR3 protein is CASSPATGTERNIQYF. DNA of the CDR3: TGTGCCAGCAGCCCGGCAACCGGGACAGAGAGAAACATTCAGTACTTC.

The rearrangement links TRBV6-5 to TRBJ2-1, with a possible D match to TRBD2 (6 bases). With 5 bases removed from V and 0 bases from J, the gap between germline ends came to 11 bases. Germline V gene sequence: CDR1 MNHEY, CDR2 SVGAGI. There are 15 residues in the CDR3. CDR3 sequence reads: CASSLSGSSYNEQFF. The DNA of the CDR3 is TGTGCCAGCAGTCTTAGCGGTAGCTCCTACAATGAGCAGTTCTTC.

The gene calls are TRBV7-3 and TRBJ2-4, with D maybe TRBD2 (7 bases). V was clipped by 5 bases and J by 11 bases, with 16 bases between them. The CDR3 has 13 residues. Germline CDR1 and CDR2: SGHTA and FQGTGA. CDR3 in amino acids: CASSPKGGLVQYF. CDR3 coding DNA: TGTGCCAGCAGCCCTAAGGGGGGGCTAGTTCAGTACTTC.

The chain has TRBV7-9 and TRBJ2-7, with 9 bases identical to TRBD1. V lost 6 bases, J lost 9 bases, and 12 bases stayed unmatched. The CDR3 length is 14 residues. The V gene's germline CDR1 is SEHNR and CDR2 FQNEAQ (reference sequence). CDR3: CASRKPGQGSRQYF. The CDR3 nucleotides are TGTGCCAGCAGAAAACCGGGACAGGGCTCCAGGCAGTACTTC.

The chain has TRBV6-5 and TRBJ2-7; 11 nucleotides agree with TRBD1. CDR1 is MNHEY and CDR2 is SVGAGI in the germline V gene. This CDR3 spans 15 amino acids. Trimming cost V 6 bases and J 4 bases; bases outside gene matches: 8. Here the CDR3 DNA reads TGTGCCAGCAGCTACAAGGACAGGGGGCTTTACGAGCAGTACTTC. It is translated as CASSYKDRGLYEQYF.

The CDR3 loop is CASSTTGFDEAFF. In nucleotides, the CDR3 is TGTGCCAGCAGTACCACAGGGTTCGATGAAGCTTTCTTT. V gene TRBV28 combines with J gene TRBJ1-1, with D perhaps matching TRBD1 (6 bases). Trimming pared 5 bases from V and 7 bases from J, leaving 14 bases between. Germline V gene lookup returns CDR1 MDHEN and CDR2 SYDVKM. CDR3 size: 13 residues. Supplemented by reference TRBV28 and TRBJ1-1, the full variable domain reads DVKVTQSSRYLVKRTGEKVFLECVQDMDHENMFWYRQDPGLGLRLIYFSYDVKMKEKGDIPEGYSVSREKKERFSLILESASTNQTSMYLCASSTTGFDEAFFGQGTRLTVV.

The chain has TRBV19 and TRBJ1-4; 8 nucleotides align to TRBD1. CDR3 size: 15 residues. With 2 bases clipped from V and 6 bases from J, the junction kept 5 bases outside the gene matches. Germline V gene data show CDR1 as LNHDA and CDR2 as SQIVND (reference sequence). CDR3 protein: CASSIQGASYEKLFF. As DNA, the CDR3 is TGTGCCAGTAGTATACAGGGGGCTTCCTATGAAAAACTGTTTTTT.

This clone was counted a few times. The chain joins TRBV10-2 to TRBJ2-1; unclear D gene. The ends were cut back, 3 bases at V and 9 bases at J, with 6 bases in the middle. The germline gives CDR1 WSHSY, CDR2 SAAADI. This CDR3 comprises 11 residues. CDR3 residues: CASSDLSEQFF. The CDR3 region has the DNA TGCGCCAGCAGTGATTTGAGTGAGCAGTTCTTC.

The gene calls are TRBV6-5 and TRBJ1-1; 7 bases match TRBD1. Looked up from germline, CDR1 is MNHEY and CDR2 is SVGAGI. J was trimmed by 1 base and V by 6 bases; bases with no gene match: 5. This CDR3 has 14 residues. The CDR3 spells CASSVTGSNTEAFF. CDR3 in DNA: TGTGCCAGCAGCGTGACAGGGTCGAACACTGAAGCTTTCTTT.

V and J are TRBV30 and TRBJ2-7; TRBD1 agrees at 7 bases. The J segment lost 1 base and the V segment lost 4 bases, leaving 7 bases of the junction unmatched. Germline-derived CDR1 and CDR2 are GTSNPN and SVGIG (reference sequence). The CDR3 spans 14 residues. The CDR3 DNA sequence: TGTGCCTGGAACACCGGGACAGCTTCCTACGAGCAGTACTTC. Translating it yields CAWNTGTASYEQYF.

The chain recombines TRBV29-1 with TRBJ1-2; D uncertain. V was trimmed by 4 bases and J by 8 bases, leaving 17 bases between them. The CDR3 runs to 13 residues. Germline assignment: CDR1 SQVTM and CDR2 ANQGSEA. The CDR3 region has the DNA TGCAGCGTTGCCCCCAACAAGATTCGAGGCTACACCTTC. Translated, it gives CSVAPNKIRGYTF.

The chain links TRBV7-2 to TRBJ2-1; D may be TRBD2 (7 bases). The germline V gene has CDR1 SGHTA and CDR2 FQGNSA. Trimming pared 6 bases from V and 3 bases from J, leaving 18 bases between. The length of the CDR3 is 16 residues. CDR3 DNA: TGTGCCAGCAGTAGAAAGGGGGGAGGGTACTACAATGAGCAGTTCTTC. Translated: CASSRKGGGYYNEQFF.

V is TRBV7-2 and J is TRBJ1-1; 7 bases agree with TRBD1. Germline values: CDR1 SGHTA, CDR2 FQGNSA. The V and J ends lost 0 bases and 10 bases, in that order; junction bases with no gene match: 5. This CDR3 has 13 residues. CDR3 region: CASSLAGGASAFF. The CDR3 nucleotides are TGTGCCAGCAGCTTAGCAGGGGGCGCATCAGCTTTCTTT.

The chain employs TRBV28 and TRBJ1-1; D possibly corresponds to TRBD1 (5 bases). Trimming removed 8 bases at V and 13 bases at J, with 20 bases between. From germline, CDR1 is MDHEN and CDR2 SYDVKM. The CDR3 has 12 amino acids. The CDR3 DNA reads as TGTGCCAGCCCCGACATACGGGGGAACTGTTTCTTT. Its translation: CASPDIRGNCFF.